This TCR beta chain was obtained from a study of technical replicates of blood from a few donors. The CDR3 runs to 16 residues. Clones were read by immunoSEQ multiplex PCR, and TCRdb kept only the in-frame ones, dropping some. The sample carries some 60,000 clones, about 87% recorded once. This TCR derives from a human donor in good health. Some clones in this sample may be carry-over from other donors' samples. The sequencing input was PBMCs. The chain uses TRBV12-2 and TRBJ1-1; TRBD1 reflects the table's D call only, with no check against the DNA. TRBV12-2 is a pseudogene segment. CDR3: CASRLEQGSTDTEAFF. CDR3 DNA sequence: TGTGCAAGTCGCTTAGAGCAGGGATCGACGGACACTGAAGCTTTCTTT.